A selection of T cell receptor beta chains follows, all from one sample in a study of cytomegalovirus exposure and HLA in healthy donors. Libraries were prepared by immunoSEQ multiplex PCR; TCRdb keeps only in-frame clonotypes and omits some of them. The data contain some 150,000 clones, approximately 80% of them singletons. The sample taken for sequencing was PBMCs. These receptors were collected from a male donor in good health and CMV-seronegative. CDR3s include the opening cysteine and the closing phenylalanine or tryptophan. A D gene is named only where the DNA matches it firmly. Part of the rows lack a size; the others show once, few, many or a class for expanded clones.

J gene	V gene	D gene	clone size	CDR3 protein	CDR3 DNA
TRBJ2-3	TRBV18	TRBD1	-	CASATGGTDTQYF	TGTGCCAGCGCAACAGGGGGCACAGATACGCAGTATTTT
TRBJ2-5	TRBV13	TRBD2	-	CASSSQGLAPETQYF	TGTGCCAGCAGCTCCCAAGGACTAGCCCCCGAGACCCAGTACTTC
TRBJ1-3	TRBV9	TRBD1	-	CASSRQGAGNTIYF	TGTGCCAGCAGCCGACAGGGGGCTGGAAACACCATATATTTT
TRBJ1-2	TRBV28	TRBD1	-	CASSFRLQGAAGYTF	TGTGCCAGCAGTTTTCGATTACAGGGGGCGGCCGGCTACACCTTC
TRBJ2-7	TRBV7-2	-	few	CASSYGHRSYEQYF	TGTGCCAGCAGCTACGGACACCGATCCTACGAGCAGTACTTC
TRBJ1-1	TRBV5-1	-	-	CASSLARWDQGTEAFF	TGCGCCAGCAGCTTGGCCAGGTGGGATCAGGGCACTGAAGCTTTCTTT
TRBJ1-2	TRBV28	TRBD1	-	CASSLVGQGINLNYGYTF	TGTGCCAGCAGTTTGGTGGGACAGGGGATAAATTTAAACTATGGCTACACCTTC
TRBJ2-1	TRBV5-3	-	-	CARSGNAEAGQFF	TGTGCCAGAAGCGGCAACGCGGAAGCCGGGCAGTTCTTC
TRBJ2-3	TRBV6-1	-	few	CASSERAGGGGRQDTQYF	TGTGCCAGCAGTGAAAGGGCAGGAGGGGGGGGGCGGCAAGATACGCAGTATTTT
TRBJ1-1	TRBV28	-	once	CASRNQGNTEAFF	TGTGCCAGCCGCAATCAGGGGAACACTGAAGCTTTCTTT
TRBJ1-1	TRBV4-2	-	once	CASSQVGGYTEAFF	TGTGCCAGCAGCCAAGTTGGCGGATACACTGAAGCTTTCTTT
TRBJ2-7	TRBV5-1	TRBD1	-	CASSFDRGGYEQYF	TGCGCCAGCAGCTTCGACAGGGGAGGCTACGAGCAGTACTTC
TRBJ2-7	TRBV27	TRBD1	-	CASRWGTGYEQYF	TGTGCCAGCAGGTGGGGGACAGGTTACGAGCAGTACTTC
TRBJ2-3	TRBV9	TRBD2	-	CASSPRGAGGSDTQYF	TGTGCCAGCAGCCCCCGGGGAGCGGGGGGTTCAGATACGCAGTATTTT
TRBJ1-3	TRBV7-9	-	-	CASSFAGTGNTIYF	TGTGCCAGCAGCTTCGCCGGGACTGGAAACACCATATATTTT
TRBJ2-1	TRBV7-3	-	-	CASSLNRSPKIF	TGTGCCAGCAGCTTAAACAGGTCCCCCAAAATCTTC
TRBJ1-1	TRBV7-2	-	-	CASSFTGTEAFF	TGTGCCAGCAGCTTCACAGGAACTGAAGCTTTCTTT
TRBJ2-5	TRBV6-5	-	-	CASSYSGAAGETQYF	TGTGCCAGCAGTTACTCGGGAGCGGCGGGAGAGACCCAGTACTTC
TRBJ1-2	TRBV5-8	TRBD1	-	CASSPTGVYGYTF	TGTGCCAGCAGCCCAACAGGGGTCTATGGCTACACCTTC
TRBJ2-7	TRBV28	TRBD2	-	CASSGTRDEQYF	TGTGCCAGCAGTGGGACTAGGGACGAGCAGTACTTC
TRBJ1-1	TRBV5-6	TRBD1	few	CASSWGQGWTEAFF	TGTGCCAGCAGCTGGGGACAGGGGTGGACTGAAGCTTTCTTT
TRBJ1-1	TRBV7-9	-	-	CASSLEVWTPTEAFF	TGTGCCAGCAGCTTAGAAGTTTGGACACCTACGGAAGCTTTCTTT
TRBJ1-1	TRBV9	-	-	CASSAPGQNTEAFF	TGTGCCAGCAGCGCTCCGGGACAAAACACTGAAGCTTTCTTT
TRBJ1-2	TRBV4-2	-	-	CASSQEEQGSYGYTF	TGTGCCAGCAGCCAAGAGGAACAGGGATCCTATGGCTACACCTTC
TRBJ2-7	TRBV7-2	-	-	CASTLSGSYEQYF	TGTGCCAGCACCCTATCGGGGTCCTACGAGCAGTACTTC
TRBJ1-2	TRBV7-2	-	few	CASSLSAGGRYGYTF	TGTGCCAGCAGCCTTAGTGCGGGCGGACGCTATGGCTACACCTTC
TRBJ1-1	TRBV19	-	-	CASSIGTGFRLYSEAFF	TGTGCCAGTAGTATCGGTACAGGGTTTCGGTTATACTCTGAAGCTTTCTTT
TRBJ2-5	TRBV19	TRBD2	-	CASSISAGEHQETQYF	TGTGCCAGTAGTATATCGGCGGGGGAACACCAAGAGACCCAGTACTTC
TRBJ1-1	TRBV7-3	-	-	CASSLTANGNTEAFF	TGTGCCAGCAGCCTTACCGCCAACGGGAACACTGAAGCTTTCTTT
TRBJ2-5	TRBV7-9	TRBD1	-	CASSPQTGGRETQYF	TGTGCCAGCAGCCCTCAAACAGGGGGACGAGAGACCCAGTACTTC
TRBJ1-1	TRBV27	-	-	CASSLSASGGTEAFF	TGTGCCAGCAGTTTATCCGCCTCCGGAGGCACTGAAGCTTTCTTT
TRBJ2-2	TRBV5-1	TRBD1	once	CASSFGQGENTGELFF	TGCGCCAGCAGCTTTGGGCAGGGGGAGAACACCGGGGAGCTGTTTTTT
TRBJ2-7	TRBV7-9	-	once	CASSLRDSDYEQYF	TGTGCCAGCAGCCTTAGAGACAGTGACTACGAGCAGTACTTC
TRBJ1-5	TRBV6-6	-	once	CASSYMTTSNQPQHF	TGTGCCAGCAGTTATATGACTACCAGCAATCAGCCCCAGCATTTT
TRBJ2-2	TRBV4-3	TRBD1	few	CASTSRTGVYNPGELFF	TGCGCCAGCACCTCCCGGACAGGGGTCTATAACCCCGGGGAGCTGTTTTTT
TRBJ2-7	TRBV7-9	-	once	CASSLAPGGGYEQYF	TGTGCCAGCAGCTTAGCACCAGGGGGAGGCTACGAGCAGTACTTC
TRBJ1-2	TRBV19	-	-	CASRQMTGYGYTF	TGTGCCAGCCGACAAATGACAGGCTATGGCTACACCTTC
TRBJ1-2	TRBV9	-	-	CASSASTGNGYTF	TGTGCCAGCAGCGCGTCAACAGGGAATGGCTACACCTTC
TRBJ2-1	TRBV7-3	-	-	CASSLWSMGGMDEQFF	TGTGCCAGCAGCTTATGGTCCATGGGCGGGATGGATGAGCAGTTCTTC
TRBJ1-2	TRBV28	TRBD1	-	CASSLGTGPFDTYGYTF	TGTGCCAGCAGTTTGGGGACAGGACCCTTTGATACCTATGGCTACACCTTC
TRBJ2-2	TRBV12-5	TRBD2	-	CASGLGSGGANTGELFF	TGTGCTAGTGGTTTGGGGAGCGGGGGGGCGAACACCGGGGAGCTGTTTTTT
TRBJ1-1	TRBV11-3	-	few	CASSYSTDTEAFF	TGTGCCAGCAGCTACTCAACTGACACTGAAGCTTTCTTT
TRBJ2-2	TRBV15	TRBD2	-	CATSRGLAGVWGELFF	TGTGCCACCAGCAGGGGACTAGCGGGGGTTTGGGGGGAGCTGTTTTTT
TRBJ2-1	TRBV13	TRBD1	-	CASSLGGQARNEQFF	TGTGCCAGCAGCTTAGGCGGACAGGCTCGAAATGAGCAGTTCTTC
TRBJ2-2	TRBV9	-	-	CASSVASSLSTGELFF	TGTGCCAGCAGCGTAGCTAGCTCGCTATCGACCGGGGAGCTGTTTTTT
TRBJ2-1	TRBV29-1	TRBD2	-	CSVVLAGGFSSYNEQFF	TGCAGCGTTGTACTAGCGGGGGGCTTCAGCTCCTACAATGAGCAGTTCTTC
TRBJ2-4	TRBV5-1	-	-	CASSLVTGGPKNIQYF	TGCGCCAGCAGCTTGGTGACAGGCGGACCCAAAAACATTCAGTACTTC
TRBJ1-4	TRBV28	TRBD1	-	CASSLQGAPANEKLFF	TGTGCCAGCAGTTTGCAGGGGGCGCCCGCTAATGAAAAACTGTTTTTT
TRBJ2-5	TRBV20-1	-	-	CSARAGETQYF	TGCAGTGCTAGGGCGGGGGAGACCCAGTACTTC
TRBJ1-6	TRBV7-2	-	-	CASSFSGSSPLHF	TGTGCCAGCAGCTTTAGCGGCTCCTCACCCCTCCACTTT
TRBJ2-5	TRBV11-2	-	-	CASSSSETQYF	TGTGCCAGCAGCTCGTCCGAGACCCAGTACTTC
TRBJ1-2	TRBV10-3	TRBD1	-	CAISVPGQGFYGYTF	TGTGCCATCAGTGTACCGGGACAGGGTTTTTATGGCTACACCTTC
TRBJ2-7	TRBV29-1	TRBD1	-	CSAEGDSPYEQYF	TGCAGCGCCGAAGGGGACAGCCCCTACGAGCAGTACTTC
TRBJ2-7	TRBV7-2	-	-	CASSPRLGGEYF	TGTGCCAGCAGCCCTAGGTTAGGCGGGGAGTACTTC
TRBJ2-3	TRBV9	TRBD1	once	CASSVGQATDTQYF	TGTGCCAGCAGCGTCGGACAGGCCACAGATACGCAGTATTTT